The 26 T cell receptor beta chains given below trace back to one sample, sequenced in a study of CD8+CD57+ T cells in acquired aplastic anemia (dated by TCRdb to the late 2010s). Expansion of CD8+CD57+ cells had been shown by flow cytometry in the patients chosen for sequencing. The sequencer was an Illumina HiSeq 2000. Genomic DNA served as template for TCR beta VDJ combination and CDR3 sequence profiling. TCRdb took the public reads, trimmed them with fastp at Q25, ran MiXCR for clone calling and kept in-frame beta chains. For every CDR3 protein sequence, its rows merge into one entry that carries the most common genes and DNA. This sample gives under 250,000 distinct CDR3 sequences in total; around 43% of them show up just once. Over 7.5% of the sample is taken by the ten largest. Sequences were obtained from sorted CD4+, CD8+, or CD8+CD57+ T cells (not recorded which) from PBMCs. These TCRs come from a human donor with aplastic anemia.

The CDR3 DNA is TGTGCCAGCAGCGCCGGGACAGCTCCTGCACCCCTCCACTTT. Residues: CASSAGTAPAPLHF. The chain has TRBV6-1 and TRBJ1-6; 7 bases align to TRBD1. J lost 11 bases, V lost 6 bases, and 10 bases had no gene match. The CDR3 runs to 14 residues. Germline CDR1 and CDR2: MNHNS and SASEGT.

This clonotype occurred many times. V is TRBV5-1 and J is TRBJ2-1, with 7 bases fitting TRBD2. The V and J ends lost 1 base and 6 bases, in that order; junction bases with no gene match: 4. The CDR3 is made up of 14 amino acids. Looked up from germline, CDR1 is SGHRS and CDR2 is YFSETQ. The CDR3 nucleotides read TGCGCCAGCAGCTTGTGGGAGGGCCTCAATGAGCAGTTCTTC. As protein: CASSLWEGLNEQFF.

This clonotype was picked up many times. J is TRBJ2-7 and V is TRBV6-2 or TRBV6-3; D might be TRBD1 or TRBD2, each matching 5 bases. The CDR3 extends over 12 amino acids. The germline V and J ends were trimmed by 2 bases and 7 bases, with 9 bases remaining between them. The V gene's germline CDR1 is MNHEY and CDR2 SVGEGT. The CDR3 DNA follows: TGTGCCAGCAGTTACGGTGGGACGGAGCAGTACTTC. Translating it yields CASSYGGTEQYF.

The sample holds one count of this clonotype. The rearrangement joins TRBV12-3 or TRBV12-4 to TRBJ2-3; weak D call: TRBD1 (5 bases). V shed 4 bases and J shed 4 bases, with 9 bases lying between them. The CDR3 has 13 amino acids. The chain's CDR3 is CASSSQGPDTQYF. The DNA for the CDR3 is TGTGCCAGCAGTTCTCAGGGCCCAGATACGCAGTATTTT.

This chain links TRBV4-3 with TRBJ2-7; 9 nucleotides align to TRBD1. With 8 bases clipped from V and 5 bases from J, the junction kept 10 bases outside the gene matches. The CDR3 consists of 14 residues. The germline V gene has CDR1 LGHNA and CDR2 YSLEER. CDR3 region: CASATGTGTHEQYF. The CDR3 coding sequence is TGCGCCAGCGCCACCGGGACAGGGACCCACGAGCAGTACTTC.

As for this clonotype: A read error is possible here, since a much larger clone lies one base away. J is TRBJ2-7 and V is TRBV6-5, with 11 bases aligning to TRBD1. V lost 0 bases, J lost 6 bases, and 4 bases stayed unmatched. CDR3 size: 15 residues. Germline V gives CDR1 MNHEY, CDR2 SVGAGI. CDR3 residues: CASSYSGTGGSEQYF. CDR3 in DNA: TGTGCCAGCAGTTACTCCGGGACAGGGGGTAGCGAGCAGTACTTC.

The rearrangement uses TRBV24-1 and TRBJ2-3, with 8 bases matching TRBD2. Germline V CDR1 and CDR2: KGHDR, SFDVKD. This CDR3 comprises 14 residues. V shed 5 bases, J shed 2 bases, and the junction held 2 bases outside the gene matches. The CDR3 sequence is CATSGGGITDTQYF. CDR3 DNA: TGTGCCACCAGTGGCGGGGGGATCACAGATACGCAGTATTTT.

This clonotype was detected many times. This chain uses TRBV6-6 with TRBJ1-6; TRBD1 is a possible D gene (6 bases). CDR3 length: 15 residues. V lost 4 bases and J lost 6, with 13 bases in between. Germline loops: CDR1 MNHNY, CDR2 SVGAGI (reference sequence). The CDR3 sequence: CASSSHREGNSPLHF. CDR3 DNA sequence: TGTGCCAGCAGTTCCCACAGGGAGGGTAATTCACCCCTCCACTTT.

The rearrangement uses TRBV5-3 and TRBJ1-2, with 7 bases fitting TRBD1. TRBV5-3 is labeled an ORF, and its function is uncertain. There are 11 residues in the CDR3. J was trimmed by 6 bases and V by 8 bases; bases with no gene match: 4. The CDR3 loop reads CASGTANGYTF. The CDR3 region has the DNA TGTGCCAGCGGGACAGCAAATGGCTACACCTTC.

V usage is TRBV19 and J usage is TRBJ1-4, with unresolved D. Looked up from germline, CDR1 is LNHDA and CDR2 is SQIVND (reference sequence). Trimming took off 4 bases at V and 0 bases at J, with 12 bases between the two ends. The CDR3 extends over 16 amino acids. DNA for the CDR3: TGTGCCAGTAGTAAGTGGACGGTTGCAACTAATGAAAAACTGTTTTTT. It yields the protein CASSKWTVATNEKLFF.

At least ten counts were recorded for this clonotype. The V call is TRBV11-2, the J call TRBJ2-7; 9 bases agree with TRBD1. Trimming at V came to 5 bases and at J to 3 bases, leaving 11 bases not matched to a gene. In germline, CDR1 is SGHAT, CDR2 FQNNGV. The CDR3 is made up of 16 amino acids. The CDR3 bases are TGTGCCAGCAGCCTACCAAGGACAGGGGCAGGCTACGAGCAGTACTTC. Amino acid sequence: CASSLPRTGAGYEQYF.

About this clonotype: The junction differs from germline at one of its ends, possibly a read error. This chain joins TRBV6-1 and TRBJ1-5; D possibly corresponds to TRBD1 (6 bases). The CDR3 sequence is 13 residues long. CDR1 MNHNS and CDR2 SASEGT come from the germline V gene. CDR3 in amino acids: CASSPTGHQPRHF. Here the CDR3 DNA reads TGTGCCAGCAGTCCGACAGGTCATCAGCCCCGGCATTTT.

The chain uses TRBV7-9 and TRBJ2-4; D may be TRBD1 (5 bases). The CDR3 extends over 10 amino acids. Germline V gene lookup returns CDR1 SEHNR and CDR2 FQNEAQ (reference sequence). V was pared by 7 bases and J by 8 bases, with 6 bases between. The CDR3 is CASTRDIQYF. In DNA, the CDR3 is TGTGCCAGCACCAGGGACATTCAGTACTTC.

This clonotype was recorded many times. The chain couples TRBV29-1 to TRBJ2-3, with D uncertain. The V gene's germline CDR1 is SQVTM and CDR2 ANQGSEA. CDR3 size: 14 residues. V lost 2 bases and J 2 bases, leaving 11 bases between the germline ends. This CDR3 is CSVESRLSTDTQYF. CDR3 coding DNA: TGCAGCGTTGAAAGCCGGCTTTCCACAGATACGCAGTATTTT.

This chain joins TRBV15 and TRBJ2-3, with 7 bases matching TRBD2. Germline CDR1 and CDR2: LNHNV and YYDKDF (reference sequence). The length of the CDR3 is 16 residues. J lost 5 bases, V lost 3 bases, and 11 bases had no gene match. The CDR3 sequence is CATSSWWGRAIDTQYF. In nucleotides, the CDR3 is TGTGCCACCAGCAGCTGGTGGGGGAGGGCCATAGATACGCAGTATTTT.

This clonotype was counted a few times. The chain employs TRBV29-1 and TRBJ2-7; D is unresolved. Trimming stripped 0 bases from V and 3 bases from J, with 9 bases between. Germline lookup yields CDR1 SQVTM and CDR2 ANQGSEA. CDR3 size: 13 residues. The CDR3 here is CSVEEHGNYEQYF. The CDR3 DNA reads TGCAGCGTTGAAGAACACGGTAACTACGAGCAGTACTTC.

This clonotype was seen at least ten times. The chain links TRBV9 to TRBJ2-7, with D uncertain. This CDR3 is built from 13 residues. Germline assignment: CDR1 SGDLS and CDR2 YYNGEE. V lost 1 base and J lost 4, with 9 bases in between. CDR3 sequence: CASSVSPSYEQYF. DNA of the CDR3: TGTGCCAGCAGCGTAAGCCCCTCTTACGAGCAGTACTTC.

This clonotype was counted a few times. Possible read error: a much larger clone is one base away. The chain couples TRBV5-1 to TRBJ2-7; no firm D call. The CDR3 runs 12 residues. Trimming removed 6 bases at V and 5 bases at J, with 12 bases between. CDR1 and CDR2 (germline): SGHRS, YFSETQ. As DNA, the CDR3 is TGCGCCAGCAAGGCTGAGACCGACGAGCAGTACTTC. Translating gives CASKAETDEQYF.

The rearrangement uses TRBV5-6 and TRBJ1-3, with a possible D match to TRBD1 (5 bases). Deletions cut 3 bases from V and 0 bases from J, with 16 bases between. The CDR3 contains 17 residues. CDR1 SGHDT and CDR2 YYEEEE come from the germline V gene. The CDR3 spells CASSSGVIQSSGNTIYF. In DNA, the CDR3 is TGTGCCAGCAGCTCGGGGGTGATACAGAGCTCTGGAAACACCATATATTTT.

J is TRBJ1-2 and V is TRBV19, with a tentative D call TRBD1 (6 bases). Germline CDR1 reads LNHDA; CDR2 reads SQIVND (reference sequence). Trimming cost V 6 bases and J 6 bases, with 8 bases left between them. The CDR3 is 11 amino acids. The CDR3 DNA is TGTGCCAGTAGCAGGACAGATGGCTACACCTTC. Translated, it gives CASSRTDGYTF.

A few counts support this clonotype. This CDR3 reads CASSLAGRGSNTEAFF. In DNA form, the CDR3 reads TGTGCCAGCAGCTTGGCCGGGCGGGGATCGAACACTGAAGCTTTCTTT. The chain has TRBV7-9 and TRBJ1-1; D is unresolved. CDR1 SEHNR and CDR2 FQNEAQ come from the germline V gene (reference sequence). Trimming took 3 bases from V and 1 from J, leaving 15 bases between them. The CDR3 length is 16 residues.

Ten or more counts support this clonotype. The V call is TRBV19, the J call TRBJ1-5; maybe TRBD1 (5 bases). Deletions cut 6 bases from V and 0 bases from J, with 18 bases between. Germline V lookup: CDR1 LNHDA, CDR2 SQIVND (reference sequence). The CDR3 is made up of 17 amino acids. The CDR3 is CASRPGRRPYSNQPQHF. The CDR3 DNA follows: TGTGCCAGTAGACCGGGACGAAGGCCTTATAGCAATCAGCCCCAGCATTTT. Complete variable domain (other parts from reference TRBV19 and TRBJ1-5): DGGITQSPKYLFRKEGQNVTLSCEQNLNHDAMYWYRQDPGQGLRLIYYSQIVNDFQKGDIAEGYSVSREKKESFPLTVTSAQKNPTAFYLCASRPGRRPYSNQPQHFGDGTRLSIL.

This clonotype was detected ten times or more. The rearrangement links TRBV7-8 to TRBJ1-2, with 8 bases that match TRBD1. The junction had 6 bases not matched to a gene; V was cut back by 5 bases and J by 4 bases. This CDR3 has 14 amino acids. The V gene's germline CDR1 is SGHVS and CDR2 FQNEAQ. The CDR3 is CASSHRTGRYGYTF. Here the CDR3 DNA reads TGTGCCAGCAGCCACCGGACAGGGCGCTATGGCTACACCTTC.

This clonotype was found once. The chain uses TRBV10-3 and TRBJ2-3, with D uncertain. CDR1 and CDR2 from the germline V gene are ENHRY and SYGVKD. V lost 11 bases, J lost 0 bases, and 15 bases lay in between. This CDR3 spans 14 amino acids. The CDR3 region has the DNA TGTGCCGTAGGTGGGCGGTCTAGCACAGATACGCAGTATTTT. It translates to CAVGGRSSTDTQYF.

This clonotype has just one count. The chain uses TRBV7-9 and TRBJ2-2; 7 positions match TRBD2. Germline-derived CDR1 and CDR2 are SEHNR and FQNEAQ (reference sequence). The length of the CDR3 is 14 residues. With 5 bases clipped from V and 5 bases from J, the junction kept 5 bases outside the gene matches. This chain's CDR3 is CASSPASGTGELFF. CDR3 bases: TGTGCCAGCAGCCCTGCTAGCGGAACCGGGGAGCTGTTTTTT.

The chain recombines TRBV9 with TRBJ1-6; D possibly corresponds to TRBD1 (6 bases). CDR3 length equals 14 residues. Germline assignment: CDR1 SGDLS and CDR2 YYNGEE. V gave up 3 bases and J gave up 9 bases, with 13 bases separating them. The CDR3 DNA reads TGTGCCAGCAGCGGAGGACAGACGTTTTCACCCCTCCACTTT. Residues: CASSGGQTFSPLHF.